Presented here are 8 T cell receptor beta chains from one specimen sequenced in a study of cytomegalovirus exposure and HLA in healthy donors. The PCR had 60 Vbeta and 13 Jbeta primers. The table came from immunoSEQ multiplex PCR; TCRdb's copy has only in-frame clones and leaves some out. The sample includes some 130,000 clones, approximately 74% of them seen just once. The material sequenced was PBMCs. The receptor set was obtained from a male donor in good health and CMV-seronegative.

This clone was seen only a few times. V gene TRBV6-5 combines with J gene TRBJ1-2; 9 bases are shared with TRBD1. Trimming removed 0 bases from V and 2 bases from J; junction bases left unmatched: 4. Germline CDR1 MNHEY, CDR2 SVGAGI. This CDR3 has 16 residues. CDR3 nucleotides: TGTGCCAGCAGTTACTCGACGGGACAGGGAAACTATGGCTACACCTTC. It is translated as CASSYSTGQGNYGYTF.

On this clone itself: A read error may produce the germline difference seen at one junction end. The rearrangement uses TRBV7-9 and TRBJ2-7; D is undetermined. In germline, CDR1 is SEHNR, CDR2 FQNEAQ (reference sequence). This CDR3 contains 10 residues. The CDR3 region has the DNA TGTTCCAGCAGCCCCTTTCCGCAGTACTTC. It yields the protein CSSSPFPQYF. The full variable domain, rest sourced from reference TRBV7-9 and TRBJ2-7, is DTGVSQNPRHKITKRGQNVTFRCDPISEHNRLYWYRQTLGQGPEFLTYFQNEAQLEKSRLLSDRFSAERPKGSFSTLEIQRTEQGDSAMYLCSSSPFPQYFGPGTRLTVT.

This clone occurred once. The chain uses TRBV4-1 and TRBJ1-5; TRBD1 is a possible D gene (5 bases). Germline values: CDR1 MGHRA, CDR2 YSYEKL. V was pared by 0 bases and J by 10 bases, with 16 bases between. The CDR3 runs 15 residues. The CDR3 nucleotides are TGCGCCAGCAGCCAAGAAACGGCAGGCCAGGGACCCCAGCATTTT. This codes for CASSQETAGQGPQHF.

This rearrangement joins TRBV5-4 to TRBJ1-2, with 7 bases fitting TRBD1. Germline lookup yields CDR1 SGHNT and CDR2 YYREEE (reference sequence). This CDR3 is 15 amino acids long. J lost 2 bases, V lost 1 base, and 5 bases had no gene match. The CDR3 sequence is CASSLNRGRNYGYTF. The CDR3 DNA follows: TGTGCCAGCAGCTTGAACAGGGGAAGGAACTATGGCTACACCTTC.

This clone was detected only a few times. The gene calls are TRBV4-3 and TRBJ1-3; perhaps TRBD1 as D (5 bases). The V gene lost 6 bases and the J gene lost 0 bases, with 12 bases spanning the gap. Germline V gene data show CDR1 as LGHNA and CDR2 as YSLEER. CDR3 length equals 15 residues. CDR3: CASSIDSSSGNTIYF. CDR3 sequence (DNA): TGCGCCAGCAGTATTGACAGCAGCTCTGGAAACACCATATATTTT.

The chain joins TRBV4-1 to TRBJ2-1; 11 nucleotides align to TRBD2. The CDR3 is 17 amino acids. V shed 3 bases and J 4 bases; nucleotides not matched to a gene: 8. Germline V gene data show CDR1 as MGHRA and CDR2 as YSYEKL. In DNA, the CDR3 is TGCGCCAGCAGCCACATATTAGCGGGGGGGTCATACAATGAGCAGTTCTTC. This translates into CASSHILAGGSYNEQFF.

The chain recombines TRBV6-1 with TRBJ2-5; maybe TRBD2 (6 bases). Germline CDR1 MNHNS, CDR2 SASEGT. Trimming shortened V by 2 bases and J by 3 bases, and 16 bases separated the two germline ends. This CDR3 has 16 amino acids. The CDR3 loop is CASSERGGGPKETQYF. The CDR3 DNA reads as TGTGCCAGCAGTGAAAGGGGTGGAGGGCCCAAAGAGACCCAGTACTTC.

The CDR3 DNA is TGTGCCAGCAGCTTAGCGGTCAGGCACGAGCAGTACTTC. Protein: CASSLAVRHEQYF. The chain couples TRBV11-2 to TRBJ2-7; D uncertain. Germline CDR1 SGHAT, CDR2 FQNNGV. The V end was cut by 1 base, the J end by 5 bases, with 9 bases between. The CDR3 has 13 residues.